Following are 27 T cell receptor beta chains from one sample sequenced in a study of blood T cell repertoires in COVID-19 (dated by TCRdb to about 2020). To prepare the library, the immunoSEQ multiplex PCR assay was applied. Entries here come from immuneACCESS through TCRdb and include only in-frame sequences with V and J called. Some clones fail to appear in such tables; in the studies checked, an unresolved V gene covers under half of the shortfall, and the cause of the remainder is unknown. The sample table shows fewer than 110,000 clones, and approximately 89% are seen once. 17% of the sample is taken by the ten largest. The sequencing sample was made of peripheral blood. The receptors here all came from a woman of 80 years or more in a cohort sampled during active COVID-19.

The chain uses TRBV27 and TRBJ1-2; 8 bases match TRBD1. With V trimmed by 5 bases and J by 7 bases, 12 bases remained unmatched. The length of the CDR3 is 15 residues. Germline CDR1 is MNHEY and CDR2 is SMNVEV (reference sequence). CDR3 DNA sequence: TGTGCCAGCAGTCCGTTACAGGGGGGCGCGGGTGGCTACACCTTC. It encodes CASSPLQGGAGGYTF.

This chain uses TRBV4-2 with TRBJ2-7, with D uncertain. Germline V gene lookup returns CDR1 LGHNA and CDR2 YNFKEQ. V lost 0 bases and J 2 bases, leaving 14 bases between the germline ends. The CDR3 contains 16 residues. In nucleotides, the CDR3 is TGTGCCAGCAGCCAAGATGATAGCACCGCGCCCTACGAGCAGTACTTC. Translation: CASSQDDSTAPYEQYF.

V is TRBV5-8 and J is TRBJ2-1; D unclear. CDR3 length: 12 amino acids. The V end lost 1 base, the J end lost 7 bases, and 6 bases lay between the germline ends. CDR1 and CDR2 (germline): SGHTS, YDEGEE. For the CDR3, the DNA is TGTGCCAGCAGCTTGTGGGCGAATGAGCAGTTCTTC. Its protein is CASSLWANEQFF.

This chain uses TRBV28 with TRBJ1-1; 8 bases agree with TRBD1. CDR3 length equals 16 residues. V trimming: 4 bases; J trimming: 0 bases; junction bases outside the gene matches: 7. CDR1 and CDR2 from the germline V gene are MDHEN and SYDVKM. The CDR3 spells CASSSQGVGMNTEAFF. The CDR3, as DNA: TGTGCCAGCAGTTCACAGGGGGTAGGAATGAACACTGAAGCTTTCTTT.

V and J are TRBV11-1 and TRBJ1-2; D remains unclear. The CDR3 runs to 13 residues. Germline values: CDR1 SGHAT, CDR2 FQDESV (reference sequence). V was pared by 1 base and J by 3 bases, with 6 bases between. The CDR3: CASSLGGDYGYTF. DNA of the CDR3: TGTGCCAGCAGCTTAGGAGGCGACTATGGCTACACCTTC.

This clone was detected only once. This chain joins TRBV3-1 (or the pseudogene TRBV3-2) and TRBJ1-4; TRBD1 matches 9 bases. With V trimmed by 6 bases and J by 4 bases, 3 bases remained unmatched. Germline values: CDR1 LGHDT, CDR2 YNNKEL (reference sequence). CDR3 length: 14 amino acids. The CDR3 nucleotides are TGTGCCAGCAGGCCGGGACAGGGTAATGAAAAACTGTTTTTT. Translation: CASRPGQGNEKLFF.

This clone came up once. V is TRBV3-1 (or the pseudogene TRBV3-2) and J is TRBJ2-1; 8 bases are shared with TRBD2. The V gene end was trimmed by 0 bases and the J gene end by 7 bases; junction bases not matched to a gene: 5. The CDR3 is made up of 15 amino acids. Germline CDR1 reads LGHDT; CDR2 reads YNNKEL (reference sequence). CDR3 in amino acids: CASSQDTTSGNEQFF. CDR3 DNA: TGTGCCAGCAGCCAAGACACCACTAGCGGAAATGAGCAGTTCTTC.

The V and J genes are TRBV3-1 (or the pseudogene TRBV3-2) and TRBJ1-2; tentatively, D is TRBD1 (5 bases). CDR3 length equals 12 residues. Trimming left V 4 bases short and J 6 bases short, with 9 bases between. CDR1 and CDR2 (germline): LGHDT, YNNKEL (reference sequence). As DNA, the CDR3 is TGTGCCAGCAGCCTGGGGCCGGATGGCTACACCTTC. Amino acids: CASSLGPDGYTF.

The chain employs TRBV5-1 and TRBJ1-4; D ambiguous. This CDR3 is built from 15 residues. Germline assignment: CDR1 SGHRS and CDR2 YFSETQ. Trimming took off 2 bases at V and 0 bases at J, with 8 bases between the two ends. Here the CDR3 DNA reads TGCGCCAGCAGCTTATCGGGGTCAACTAATGAAAAACTGTTTTTT. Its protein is CASSLSGSTNEKLFF.

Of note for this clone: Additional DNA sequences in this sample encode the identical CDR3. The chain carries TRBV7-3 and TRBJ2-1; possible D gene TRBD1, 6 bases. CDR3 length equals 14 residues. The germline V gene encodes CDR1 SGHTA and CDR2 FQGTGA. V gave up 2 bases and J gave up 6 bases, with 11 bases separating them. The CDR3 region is CASSLGGRVNEQFF. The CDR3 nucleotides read TGTGCCAGCAGCTTAGGGGGCAGGGTCAATGAGCAGTTCTTC.

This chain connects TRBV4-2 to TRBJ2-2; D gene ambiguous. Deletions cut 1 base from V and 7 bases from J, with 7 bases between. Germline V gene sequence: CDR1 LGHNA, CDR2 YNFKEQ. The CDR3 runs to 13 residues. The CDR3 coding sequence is TGTGCCAGCAGCCAAGCGCAGGACGGGGAGCTGTTTTTT. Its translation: CASSQAQDGELFF.

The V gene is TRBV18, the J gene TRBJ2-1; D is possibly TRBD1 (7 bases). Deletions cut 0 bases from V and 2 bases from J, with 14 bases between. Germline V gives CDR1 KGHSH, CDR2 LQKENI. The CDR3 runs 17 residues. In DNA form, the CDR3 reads TGTGCCAGCTCACCACCGGGAGGAGACAGGGCCTACAATGAGCAGTTCTTC. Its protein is CASSPPGGDRAYNEQFF.

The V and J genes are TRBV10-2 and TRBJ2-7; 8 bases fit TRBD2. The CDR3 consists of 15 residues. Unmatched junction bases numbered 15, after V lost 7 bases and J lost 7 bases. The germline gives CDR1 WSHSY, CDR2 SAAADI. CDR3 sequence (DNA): TGCGCCAGCATCGGAAGCGGGGGCAACGAGGAGGAGCAGTACTTC. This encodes CASIGSGGNEEEQYF.

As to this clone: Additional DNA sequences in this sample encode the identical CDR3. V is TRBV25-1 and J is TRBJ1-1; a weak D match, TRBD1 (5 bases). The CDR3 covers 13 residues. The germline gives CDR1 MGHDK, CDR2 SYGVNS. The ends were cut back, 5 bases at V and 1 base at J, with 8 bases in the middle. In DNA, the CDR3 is TGTGCCAGCAGTTCCACAGGGAACACTGAAGCTTTCTTT. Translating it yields CASSSTGNTEAFF.

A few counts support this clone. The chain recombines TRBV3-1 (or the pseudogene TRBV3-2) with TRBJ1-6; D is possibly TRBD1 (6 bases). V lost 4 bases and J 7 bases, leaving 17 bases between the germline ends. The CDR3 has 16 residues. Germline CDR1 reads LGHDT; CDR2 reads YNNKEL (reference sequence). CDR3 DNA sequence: TGTGCCAGCAGCCCCACAGGGAAAATAGTAAATTCACCCCTCCACTTT. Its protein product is CASSPTGKIVNSPLHF.

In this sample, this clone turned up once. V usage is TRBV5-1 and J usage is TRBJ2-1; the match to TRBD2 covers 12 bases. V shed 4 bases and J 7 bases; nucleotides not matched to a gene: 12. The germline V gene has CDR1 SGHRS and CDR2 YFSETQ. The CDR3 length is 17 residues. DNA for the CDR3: TGCGCCAGCAGCCGACCTAGCGGGGGGGCTGGTTGGAATGAGCAGTTCTTC. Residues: CASSRPSGGAGWNEQFF.

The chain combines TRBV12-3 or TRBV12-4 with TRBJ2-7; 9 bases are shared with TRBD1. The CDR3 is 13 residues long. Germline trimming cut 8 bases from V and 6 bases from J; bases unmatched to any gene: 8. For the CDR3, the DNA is TGTGCCAGCCGCCGGACAGGGGACTCCGAGCAGTACTTC. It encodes CASRRTGDSEQYF.

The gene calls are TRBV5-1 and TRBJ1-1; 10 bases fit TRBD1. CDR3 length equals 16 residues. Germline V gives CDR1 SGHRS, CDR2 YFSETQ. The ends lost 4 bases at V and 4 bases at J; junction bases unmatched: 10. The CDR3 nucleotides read TGCGCCAGCAGCGTATGGGCCGGGACAGGGGTCACTGAAGCTTTCTTT. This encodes CASSVWAGTGVTEAFF.

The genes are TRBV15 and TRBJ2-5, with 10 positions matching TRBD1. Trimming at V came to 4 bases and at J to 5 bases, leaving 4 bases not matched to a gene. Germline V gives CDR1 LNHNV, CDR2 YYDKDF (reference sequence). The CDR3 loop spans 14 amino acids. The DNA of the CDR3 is TGTGCCACCAGCACCGGACAGGGGGGGGAGACCCAGTACTTC. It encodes CATSTGQGGETQYF.

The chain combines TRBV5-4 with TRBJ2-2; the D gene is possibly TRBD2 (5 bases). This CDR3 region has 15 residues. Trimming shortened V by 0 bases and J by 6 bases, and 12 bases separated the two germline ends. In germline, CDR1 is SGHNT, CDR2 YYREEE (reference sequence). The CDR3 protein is CASSLVGSQSGELFF. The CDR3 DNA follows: TGTGCCAGCAGCTTGGTAGGGAGTCAGTCCGGGGAGCTGTTTTTT.

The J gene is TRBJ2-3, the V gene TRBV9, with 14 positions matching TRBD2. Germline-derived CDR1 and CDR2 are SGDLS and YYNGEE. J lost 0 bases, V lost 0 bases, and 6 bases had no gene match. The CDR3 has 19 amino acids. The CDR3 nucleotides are TGTGCCAGCAGCGTAGCAGGACTAGCGGGGGGTACTAGCACAGATACGCAGTATTTT. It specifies CASSVAGLAGGTSTDTQYF.

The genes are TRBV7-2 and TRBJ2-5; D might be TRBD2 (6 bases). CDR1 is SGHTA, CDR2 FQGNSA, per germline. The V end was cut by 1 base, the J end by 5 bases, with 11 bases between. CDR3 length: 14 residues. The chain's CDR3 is CASSLGLASETQYF. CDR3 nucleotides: TGTGCCAGCAGCTTAGGGCTAGCGTCTGAGACCCAGTACTTC.

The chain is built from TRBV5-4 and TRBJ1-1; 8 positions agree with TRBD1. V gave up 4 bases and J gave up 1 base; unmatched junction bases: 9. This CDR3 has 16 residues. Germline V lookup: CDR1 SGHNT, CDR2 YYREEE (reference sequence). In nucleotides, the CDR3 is TGTGCCAGCAGCACCAGGGGGCGCGAGGGGAACACTGAAGCTTTCTTT. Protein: CASSTRGREGNTEAFF.

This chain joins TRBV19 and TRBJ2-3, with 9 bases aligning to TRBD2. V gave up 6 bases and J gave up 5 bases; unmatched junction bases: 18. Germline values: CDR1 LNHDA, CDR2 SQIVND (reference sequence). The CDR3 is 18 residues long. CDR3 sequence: CASSTLVAGGPYEDTQYF. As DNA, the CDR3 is TGTGCCAGTAGCACCTTGGTGGCGGGGGGGCCGTATGAAGATACGCAGTATTTT.

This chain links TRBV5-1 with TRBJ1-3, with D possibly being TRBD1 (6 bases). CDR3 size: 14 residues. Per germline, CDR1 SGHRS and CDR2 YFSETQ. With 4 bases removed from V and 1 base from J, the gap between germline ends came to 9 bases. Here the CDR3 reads CASSTGTSGNTIYF. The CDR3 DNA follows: TGCGCCAGCAGCACCGGGACATCTGGAAACACCATATATTTT.

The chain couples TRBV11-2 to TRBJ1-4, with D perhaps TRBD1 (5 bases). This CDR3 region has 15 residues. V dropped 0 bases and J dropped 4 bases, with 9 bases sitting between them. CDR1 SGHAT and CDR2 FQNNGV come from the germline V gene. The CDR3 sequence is CASSLDPGGNEKLFF. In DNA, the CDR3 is TGTGCCAGCAGCTTAGATCCGGGGGGTAATGAAAAACTGTTTTTT.

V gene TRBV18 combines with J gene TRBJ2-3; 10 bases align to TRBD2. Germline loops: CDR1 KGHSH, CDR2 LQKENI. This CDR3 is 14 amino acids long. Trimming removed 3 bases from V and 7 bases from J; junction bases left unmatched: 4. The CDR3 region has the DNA TGTGCCAGCTCACCGGGACTAGCGTCATATACGCAGTATTTT. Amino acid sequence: CASSPGLASYTQYF.